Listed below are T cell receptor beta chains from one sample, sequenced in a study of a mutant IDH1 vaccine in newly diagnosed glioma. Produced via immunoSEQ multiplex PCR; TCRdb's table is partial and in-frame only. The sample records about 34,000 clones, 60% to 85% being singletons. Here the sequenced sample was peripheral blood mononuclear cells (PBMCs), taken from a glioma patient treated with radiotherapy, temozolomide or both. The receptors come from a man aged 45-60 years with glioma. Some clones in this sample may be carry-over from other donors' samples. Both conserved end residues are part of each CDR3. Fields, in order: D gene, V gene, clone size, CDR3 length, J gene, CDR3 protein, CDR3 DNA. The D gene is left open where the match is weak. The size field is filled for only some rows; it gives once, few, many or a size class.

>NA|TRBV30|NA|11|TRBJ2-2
CAWSGGGELFF
TGTGCCTGGAGTGGAGGGGGGGAGCTGTTTTTT
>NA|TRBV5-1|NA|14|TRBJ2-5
CASTQGGVRETQYF
TGCGCCAGCACCCAGGGGGGTGTGCGAGAGACCCAGTACTTC
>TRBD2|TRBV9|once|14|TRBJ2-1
CASSPSTGLVEQFF
TGTGCCAGCAGCCCCTCAACGGGACTAGTTGAGCAGTTCTTC
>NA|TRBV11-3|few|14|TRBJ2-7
CASSLGLSSYEQYF
TGTGCCAGCAGCTTAGGACTGAGCTCCTACGAGCAGTACTTC
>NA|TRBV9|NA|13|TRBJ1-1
CASSVGVTTEAFF
TGTGCCAGCAGCGTAGGAGTTACCACTGAAGCTTTCTTT
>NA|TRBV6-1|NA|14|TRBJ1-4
CASSTGRSNEKLFF
TGTGCCAGCAGCACAGGGAGGTCTAATGAAAAACTGTTTTTT
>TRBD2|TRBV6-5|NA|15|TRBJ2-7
CASRAAGTSSLEQYF
TGTGCCAGCAGAGCAGCCGGGACTAGCTCGTTAGAGCAGTACTTC
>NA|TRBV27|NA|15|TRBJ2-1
CASGDSPPGDNEQFF
TGTGCCAGCGGAGACTCTCCTCCAGGAGACAATGAGCAGTTCTTC
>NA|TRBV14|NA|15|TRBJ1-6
CASSQDSHYNSPLHF
TGTGCCAGCAGCCAAGACAGCCATTATAATTCACCCCTCCACTTT
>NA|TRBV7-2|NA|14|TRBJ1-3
CASSFRKGPNTIYF
TGTGCCAGCAGCTTCCGGAAGGGCCCAAACACCATATATTTT
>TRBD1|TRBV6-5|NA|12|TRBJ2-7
CASSRTGMGQYF
TGTGCCAGCAGTCGGACAGGGATGGGGCAGTACTTC
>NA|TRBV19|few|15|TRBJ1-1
CASRQGRAVNTEAFF
TGTGCCAGTAGACAAGGCAGGGCGGTGAACACTGAAGCTTTCTTT
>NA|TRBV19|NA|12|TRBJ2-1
CATTGERWEQFF
TGTGCCACAACGGGAGAGAGATGGGAGCAGTTCTTC
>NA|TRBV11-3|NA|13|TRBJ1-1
CASSILRGPEAFF
TGTGCCAGCAGCATCCTCAGGGGCCCTGAAGCTTTCTTT
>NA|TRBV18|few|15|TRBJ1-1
CASSPGHSEISEAFF
TGTGCCAGCTCACCGGGACACAGCGAAATATCTGAAGCTTTCTTT
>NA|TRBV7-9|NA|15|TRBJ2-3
CASSLVQGPWDTQYF
TGTGCCAGCAGCTTAGTGCAGGGGCCTTGGGATACGCAGTATTTT
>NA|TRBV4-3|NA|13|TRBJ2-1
CASSLKDGNEQFF
TGCGCCAGCAGCCTTAAGGACGGCAATGAGCAGTTCTTC
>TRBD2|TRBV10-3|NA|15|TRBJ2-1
CAIRRESGRKNEQFF
TGTGCCATCAGGCGGGAGAGCGGGAGAAAAAATGAGCAGTTCTTC
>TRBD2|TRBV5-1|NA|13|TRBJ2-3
CASSRTSPDTQYF
TGCGCCAGCAGCAGGACTAGCCCAGATACGCAGTATTTT
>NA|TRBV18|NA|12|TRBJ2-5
CASSEFRETQYF
TGTGCCAGCTCAGAGTTTCGAGAGACCCAGTACTTC
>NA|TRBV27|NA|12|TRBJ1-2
CASSPQGWGLHF
TGTGCCAGCAGTCCACAGGGCTGGGGGCTACACTTC
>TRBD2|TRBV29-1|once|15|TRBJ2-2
CSVELAGGQVGELFF
TGCAGCGTTGAACTAGCGGGAGGGCAAGTCGGGGAGCTGTTTTTT
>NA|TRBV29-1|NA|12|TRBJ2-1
CSVGFRNNEQFF
TGCAGCGTTGGGTTCAGGAACAATGAGCAGTTCTTC
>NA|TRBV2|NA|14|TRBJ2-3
CASSPDPGTDTQYF
TGTGCCAGCAGTCCGGACCCAGGCACAGATACGCAGTATTTT
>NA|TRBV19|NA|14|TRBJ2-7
CASSIQDAQGEQYF
TGTGCCAGTAGTATCCAAGATGCGCAAGGCGAGCAGTACTTC
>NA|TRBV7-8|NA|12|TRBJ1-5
CASSHQDQPQHF
TGTGCCAGCAGCCATCAAGATCAGCCCCAGCATTTT
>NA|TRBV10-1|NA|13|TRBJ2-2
CASHDSSGGELFF
TGCGCCAGCCACGACAGCTCGGGGGGGGAGCTGTTTTTT
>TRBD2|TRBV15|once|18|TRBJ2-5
CATSRDPPRGGIPETQYF
TGTGCCACCAGCAGAGATCCCCCGCGCGGGGGGATCCCAGAGACCCAGTACTTC
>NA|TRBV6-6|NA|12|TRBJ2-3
CASSYSPDTQYF
TGTGCCAGCAGTTACTCGCCGGATACGCAGTATTTT
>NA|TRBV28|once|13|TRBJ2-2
CASSFIRTGELFF
TGTGCCAGCAGTTTCATCAGAACCGGGGAGCTGTTTTTT
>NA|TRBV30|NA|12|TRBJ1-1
CAWSGGAWEAFF
TGTGCCTGGAGTGGGGGGGCTTGGGAAGCTTTCTTT
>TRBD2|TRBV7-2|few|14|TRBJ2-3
CASNPAGGPDTQYF
TGTGCCAGCAACCCCGCGGGGGGGCCGGATACGCAGTATTTT
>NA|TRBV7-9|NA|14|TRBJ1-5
CASSPKGSNQPQHF
TGTGCCAGCAGCCCCAAAGGGAGCAATCAGCCCCAGCATTTT
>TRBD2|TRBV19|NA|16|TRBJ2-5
CASSPRAGERAETQYF
TGTGCCAGTAGCCCAAGGGCGGGAGAGAGGGCAGAGACCCAGTACTTC
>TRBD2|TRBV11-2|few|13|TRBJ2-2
CASLAGGTGELFF
TGTGCCAGTTTGGCGGGAGGCACCGGGGAGCTGTTTTTT
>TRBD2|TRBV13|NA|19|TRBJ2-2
CASSLAVGLAGVGTGELFF
TGTGCCAGCAGCTTAGCCGTCGGGTTAGCGGGAGTAGGGACCGGGGAGCTGTTTTTT
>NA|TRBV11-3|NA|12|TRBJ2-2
CASSPYQGELFF
TGTGCCAGCAGCCCTTACCAAGGGGAGCTGTTTTTT
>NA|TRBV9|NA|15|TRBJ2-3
CASSVYGRVPDTQYF
TGTGCCAGCAGCGTATATGGTCGGGTCCCAGATACGCAGTATTTT
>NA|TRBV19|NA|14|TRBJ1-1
CASSILEVNTEAFF
TGTGCCAGTAGTATACTCGAAGTGAACACTGAAGCTTTCTTT
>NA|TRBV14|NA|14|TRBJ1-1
CASSLRVGDTEAFF
TGTGCCAGCAGCCTCCGGGTAGGGGACACTGAAGCTTTCTTT
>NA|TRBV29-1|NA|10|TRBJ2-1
CSGGTREQFF
TGCAGCGGTGGGACTCGGGAGCAGTTCTTC
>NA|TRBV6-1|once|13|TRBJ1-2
CASSEVTNYGYTF
TGTGCCAGCAGTGAAGTTACTAACTATGGCTACACCTTC
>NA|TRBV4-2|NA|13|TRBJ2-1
CASSLDTANEQFF
TGTGCCAGCAGCCTAGACACGGCCAATGAGCAGTTCTTC
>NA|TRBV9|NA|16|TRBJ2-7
CASSVAGGFPTYEQYF
TGTGCCAGCAGCGTGGCAGGGGGGTTCCCTACCTACGAGCAGTACTTC
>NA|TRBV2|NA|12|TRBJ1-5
CASSEINQPQHF
TGTGCCAGCAGTGAAATCAATCAGCCCCAGCATTTT
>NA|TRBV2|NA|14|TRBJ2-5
CASSERERQETQYF
TGTGCCAGCAGTGAACGGGAGCGGCAAGAGACCCAGTACTTC
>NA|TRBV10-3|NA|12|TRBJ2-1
CAIGAPYNEQFF
TGTGCCATCGGTGCGCCCTACAATGAGCAGTTCTTC
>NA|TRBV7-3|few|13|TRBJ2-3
CASSLKRGDTQYF
TGTGCCAGCAGCTTAAAAAGGGGAGATACGCAGTATTTT